Following are 18 T cell receptor beta chains from one sample sequenced in a study of identical twins. TCRdb re-called the 5' RACE reads through MiXCR, storing one row per CDR3 protein. The data hold 690,000 or so distinct CDR3 sequences, with approximately 9% observed a single time. These data were likewise used in another study, on yellow fever vaccine responses in identical twins.

Sequencing was done on a sample of PBMCs. These receptors were obtained from a woman younger than 30 in good health.

The rearrangement joins TRBV20-1 to TRBJ2-3; 9 positions agree with TRBD2. V was pared by 5 bases and J by 4 bases, with 7 bases of the junction left unmatched. The germline V gene has CDR1 DFQATT and CDR2 SNEGSKA (reference sequence). The CDR3 runs to 14 residues. CDR3 region: CSARRTSAPDTQYF. The CDR3 coding sequence is TGCAGTGCTCGCCGGACTAGCGCCCCAGATACGCAGTATTTT.

The chain is built from TRBV6-4 and TRBJ2-3; weak D call: TRBD1 (5 bases). CDR1 and CDR2 (germline): MRHNA, SNTAGT. This CDR3 comprises 13 residues. The V end was cut by 7 bases, the J end by 2 bases, with 10 bases between. As DNA, the CDR3 is TGTGCCAGCAAAAGGGGCCCCACAGATACGCAGTATTTT. It codes for CASKRGPTDTQYF.

Many counts were recorded for this clonotype. The V call is TRBV6-5, the J call TRBJ1-1, with D uncertain. Per the germline V gene, CDR1 is MNHEY and CDR2 is SVGAGI. V was shortened by 0 bases and J by 5 bases, with 10 bases between the two germline ends. This CDR3 has 14 residues. Written as DNA, the CDR3 is TGTGCCAGCAGTTACTCGGGATTCCGGACTGAAGCTTTCTTT. Its translation: CASSYSGFRTEAFF.

This clonotype was picked up many times. The chain recombines TRBV24-1 with TRBJ2-3; perhaps D is TRBD1 or TRBD2 (5 bases each). Germline V lookup: CDR1 KGHDR, CDR2 SFDVKD. CDR3 length equals 15 residues. V was clipped by 4 bases and J by 0 bases, with 10 bases between them. CDR3 DNA: TGTGCCACCAGTGACTGGGACCGAAGCACAGATACGCAGTATTTT. As protein: CATSDWDRSTDTQYF.

This clonotype was observed a few times. J is TRBJ1-1 and V is TRBV3-1; possible D gene TRBD1, 5 bases. Germline values: CDR1 LGHDT, CDR2 YNNKEL (reference sequence). CDR3 length: 15 residues. V dropped 3 bases and J dropped 0 bases, with 11 bases sitting between them. CDR3 loop: CASSHNDRMNTEAFF. The CDR3 region has the DNA TGTGCCAGCAGCCATAACGACAGAATGAACACTGAAGCTTTCTTT. The complete variable domain, with remaining parts taken from reference TRBV3-1 and TRBJ1-1, reads DTAVSQTPKYLVTQMGNDKSIKCEQNLGHDTMYWYKQDSKKFLKIMFSYNNKELIINETVPNRFSPKSPDKAHLNLHINSLELGDSAVYFCASSHNDRMNTEAFFGQGTRLTVV.

Many counts were recorded for this clonotype. This chain connects TRBV5-1 to TRBJ1-6; D not resolved. Germline CDR1 reads SGHRS; CDR2 reads YFSETQ. V was cut by 3 bases and J by 8 bases, with 15 bases left in between. The CDR3 has 15 amino acids. CDR3 in amino acids: CASSSDTREDSPLHF. The DNA of the CDR3 is TGCGCCAGCAGCTCCGACACTCGAGAAGATTCACCCCTCCACTTT.

This rearrangement joins TRBV20-1 to TRBJ2-7; possible D gene TRBD1, 5 bases. Trimming shortened V by 0 bases and J by 3 bases, and 12 bases separated the two germline ends. CDR3 length equals 14 residues. Per germline, CDR1 DFQATT and CDR2 SNEGSKA (reference sequence). The CDR3 DNA sequence: TGCAGTGCTAGAGATCCCGCCAGGGACTACGAGCAGTACTTC. Protein sequence: CSARDPARDYEQYF.

This clonotype was recorded a few times. The V call is TRBV27, the J call TRBJ2-7; 10 nucleotides match TRBD1. Per germline, CDR1 MNHEY and CDR2 SMNVEV (reference sequence). The CDR3 spans 15 residues. The V gene end was trimmed by 6 bases and the J gene end by 4 bases; junction bases not matched to a gene: 9. CDR3 loop: CASSLWPGQGYEQYF. The CDR3 bases are TGTGCCAGCAGCCTCTGGCCGGGACAGGGGTACGAGCAGTACTTC.

This clonotype was observed a few times. The V gene is TRBV6-2 or TRBV6-3, the J gene TRBJ2-1; TRBD2 matches at 7 bases. Trimming cost V 6 bases and J 0 bases; bases outside gene matches: 5. Germline V gene data show CDR1 as MNHEY and CDR2 as SVGEGT. This CDR3 contains 15 residues. The CDR3 loop is CASRRDYLSYNEQFF. Written as DNA, the CDR3 is TGTGCCAGCAGACGGGACTACCTCTCCTACAATGAGCAGTTCTTC.

This clonotype was found a few times. This chain connects TRBV28 to TRBJ2-7, with D hard to call. Trimming cost V 3 bases and J 2 bases, with 5 bases left between them. The CDR3 length is 12 residues. CDR1 is MDHEN and CDR2 is SYDVKM in the germline V gene. CDR3 residues: CASSLRTYEQYF. In nucleotides, the CDR3 is TGTGCCAGCAGTTTGCGAACCTACGAGCAGTACTTC.

The chain uses TRBV2 and TRBJ2-1; 8 nucleotides match TRBD2. The CDR3 totals 16 residues. Germline V gene lookup returns CDR1 SNHLY and CDR2 FYNNEI. V gave up 7 bases and J gave up 7 bases; unmatched junction bases: 15. Here the CDR3 reads CASTKTGGAGWNEQFF. DNA for the CDR3: TGTGCCAGCACCAAAACCGGGGGGGCCGGTTGGAATGAGCAGTTCTTC.

CDR3 coding DNA: TGTGCCAGCAGGTCATGGAGGATCCTGTTGTACGAGCAGTACTTC. It translates to CASRSWRILLYEQYF. The chain has TRBV6-1 and TRBJ2-7, with D possibly being TRBD2 (5 bases). The germline CDR1 and CDR2 sequences are MNHNS and SASEGT. V was shortened by 6 bases and J by 4 bases, with 19 bases between the two germline ends. The CDR3 sequence is 15 residues long.

The sample holds a few counts of this clonotype. The chain carries TRBV6-1 and TRBJ2-7; D gene uncertain. Germline loops: CDR1 MNHNS, CDR2 SASEGT. The CDR3 runs 17 residues. Trimming stripped 0 bases from V and 0 bases from J, with 15 bases between. The chain's CDR3 is CASSEAPPAILSYEQYF. In nucleotides, the CDR3 is TGTGCCAGCAGTGAAGCGCCTCCGGCCATCCTCTCCTACGAGCAGTACTTC.

This clonotype was observed at least ten times. The CDR3: CASSALPGATYNEQFF. CDR3 in DNA: TGTGCCAGCTCTGCCCTTCCCGGGGCCACCTACAATGAGCAGTTCTTC. V usage is TRBV18 and J usage is TRBJ2-1; D is perhaps TRBD1 or TRBD2 (5 bases each). This CDR3 has 16 amino acids. CDR1 is KGHSH and CDR2 is LQKENI in the germline V gene. Trimming removed 6 bases at V and 2 bases at J, with 17 bases between. Looking up the rest from reference TRBV18 and TRBJ2-1 gives the full variable domain: NAGVMQNPRHLVRRRGQEARLRCSPMKGHSHVYWYRQLPEEGLKFMVYLQKENIIDESGMPKERFSAEFPKEGPSILRIQQVVRGDSAAYFCASSALPGATYNEQFFGPGTRLTVL.

This clonotype was detected only once. The chain combines TRBV18 with TRBJ2-7; 13 nucleotides match TRBD2. J gave up 3 bases and V 3 bases, and 14 bases lay outside the gene matches. Germline V gene sequence: CDR1 KGHSH, CDR2 LQKENI. The CDR3 length is 19 residues. In DNA, the CDR3 is TGTGCCAGCTCACCGTGGCTCCCGGGACTAGCGGGAACAATCTACGAGCAGTACTTC. It codes for CASSPWLPGLAGTIYEQYF.

This clonotype was counted at least ten times. This chain links TRBV4-3 with TRBJ2-1; D call uncertain. The V and J ends lost 1 base and 2 bases respectively, with 9 bases between them. The CDR3 totals 15 residues. Germline V CDR1 and CDR2: LGHNA, YSLEER. The CDR3 is CASSQGRRPYNEQFF. CDR3 nucleotides: TGCGCCAGCAGCCAAGGCCGGCGCCCCTACAATGAGCAGTTCTTC.

The chain recombines TRBV7-9 with TRBJ1-1; D is unclear. Germline assignment: CDR1 SEHNR and CDR2 FQNEAQ (reference sequence). The V end was cut by 8 bases, the J end by 1 base, with 14 bases between. CDR3 length: 14 amino acids. This CDR3 is CASPPRARNTEAFF. The DNA for the CDR3 is TGTGCCAGCCCACCGCGTGCTAGGAACACTGAAGCTTTCTTT. Together with reference TRBV7-9 and TRBJ1-1, the CDR3 gives the full variable domain: DTGVSQNPRHKITKRGQNVTFRCDPISEHNRLYWYRQTLGQGPEFLTYFQNEAQLEKSRLLSDRFSAERPKGSFSTLEIQRTEQGDSAMYLCASPPRARNTEAFFGQGTRLTVV.

This clonotype was detected a few times. The J gene is TRBJ2-7, the V gene TRBV11-2, with D perhaps TRBD2 (6 bases). The germline V and J ends were trimmed by 5 bases and 2 bases, with 19 bases remaining between them. Per germline, CDR1 SGHAT and CDR2 FQNNGV. The CDR3 loop spans 16 amino acids. The CDR3 nucleotides read TGTGCCAGCAGCACCCCCCGGACTACAGCCACCTACGAGCAGTACTTC. Protein product: CASSTPRTTATYEQYF.